The 18 T cell receptor beta chains presented below share a single source sample, sequenced in a study of T cell changes during pregnancy in multiple sclerosis. The protocol was immunoSEQ multiplex PCR, while the TCRdb copy is restricted to in-frame clones and leaves out a portion. Counted here are about 18,000 clones, 75% to 90% occurring once; the ten biggest clones make up roughly 13%. The source was CD8+ T cells from peripheral blood mononuclear cells, collected in the third trimester of pregnancy. These receptors were taken from a female donor in good health, enrolled as a control in a pregnancy study.

A word on this clone: This may stem from a read error, because a much larger clone lies one nucleotide away. The chain has TRBV6-4 and TRBJ2-3; 13 bases map to TRBD2. CDR3 length: 15 residues. V shed 3 bases, J shed 4 bases, and the junction held 1 base outside the gene matches. In germline, CDR1 is MRHNA, CDR2 SNTAGT. In DNA form, the CDR3 reads TGTGCCAGCAGTGAACTAGCGGGGGGGCCAGATACGCAGTATTTT. Its translation is CASSELAGGPDTQYF.

This rearrangement joins TRBV15 to TRBJ1-5, with 7 bases that match TRBD1. Losses at the gene ends were 6 bases for V and 2 bases for J; bases not matched to a gene: 7. Germline V gene sequence: CDR1 LNHNV, CDR2 YYDKDF (reference sequence). This CDR3 has 15 residues. The CDR3 here is CATSRGGTGNQPQHF. CDR3 DNA: TGTGCCACCAGTCGAGGGGGGACAGGCAATCAGCCCCAGCATTTT.

The J gene is TRBJ1-2, the V gene TRBV5-3; a weak D match, TRBD1 (6 bases). TRBV5-3 falls under the ORF class, with uncertain function. Trimming stripped 5 bases from V and 4 bases from J, with 15 bases between. The CDR3 spans 14 residues. Written as DNA, the CDR3 is TGTGCCAGAAGATTTGTTGACAGGTTCTATGGCTACACCTTC. Translation gives CARRFVDRFYGYTF.

This rearrangement joins TRBV30 to TRBJ1-5, with TRBD1 identical over 9 bases. In germline, CDR1 is GTSNPN, CDR2 SVGIG (reference sequence). CDR3 length: 13 residues. V was clipped by 2 bases and J by 7 bases; unmatched bases: 3. DNA for the CDR3: TGTGCCTGGAGTCGGACAGGGGAGCAGCCCCAGCATTTT. The encoded protein is CAWSRTGEQPQHF.

V and J are TRBV7-2 and TRBJ2-1; tentatively, D is TRBD2 (7 bases). Trimming took off 3 bases at V and 7 bases at J, with 13 bases between the two ends. From germline, CDR1 is SGHTA and CDR2 FQGNSA. The CDR3 loop spans 14 amino acids. The CDR3 sequence is CASSFGGPGNEQFF. For the CDR3, the DNA is TGTGCCAGCAGCTTCGGGGGGCCGGGAAATGAGCAGTTCTTC.

The chain joins TRBV28 to TRBJ1-4, with D unresolved. Germline assignment: CDR1 MDHEN and CDR2 SYDVKM. The CDR3 consists of 16 residues. V lost 5 bases to trimming and J lost 3 bases, with 16 bases between them. The CDR3 bases are TGTGCCAGCAGTGTGGGGAGATCACCTCCTAATGAAAAACTGTTTTTT. Translating it yields CASSVGRSPPNEKLFF.

By frequency in the sample, this clone is medium-sized (0.01 to 0.1%). Other DNA sequences in this sample translate to the same CDR3. This chain connects TRBV6-4 to TRBJ2-3, with 9 positions matching TRBD2. CDR1 is MRHNA, CDR2 SNTAGT, per germline. This CDR3 has 16 residues. Germline trimming cut 0 bases from V and 0 bases from J; bases unmatched to any gene: 1. This chain's CDR3 is CASSDSAGGSTDTQYF. The CDR3 nucleotides read TGTGCCAGCAGTGACTCGGCGGGGGGGAGCACAGATACGCAGTATTTT.

This chain links TRBV28 with TRBJ2-3; D is uncertain. Trimming left V 1 base short and J 11 bases short, with 7 bases between. This CDR3 contains 11 residues. Looked up from germline, CDR1 is MDHEN and CDR2 is SYDVKM. The CDR3, as DNA: TGTGCCAGCAGTTTATCGCGCCAGCAGTATTTT. It specifies CASSLSRQQYF.

The genes are TRBV21-1 and TRBJ2-7; TRBD2, the table's D call, was not compared with the DNA. TRBV21-1 is a pseudogene. This CDR3 is built from 17 residues. CDR3 sequence: CASSAHLAGGSFLEQYF. DNA for the CDR3: TGTGCCAGCAGCGCACACCTAGCGGGGGGCTCCTTCTTGGAGCAGTACTTC.

This rearrangement joins TRBV7-9 to TRBJ2-5; possible D gene TRBD2, 5 bases. The CDR3 consists of 17 residues. The germline V gene encodes CDR1 SEHNR and CDR2 FQNEAQ (reference sequence). V gave up 5 bases and J gave up 1 base, with 20 bases separating them. The CDR3 region has the DNA TGTGCCAGCAGCCCAGCGGAGGCAGGAGATCTCCAAGAGACCCAGTACTTC. Its translation: CASSPAEAGDLQETQYF.

The CDR3 protein is CASRAGTENTGELFF. The CDR3 DNA follows: TGCGCCAGCAGGGCCGGGACAGAGAACACCGGGGAGCTGTTTTTT. V and J are TRBV10-1 and TRBJ2-2; 7 bases are a match to TRBD1. The trim removed 6 bases at V and 1 base at J, leaving 5 bases unmatched. In germline, CDR1 is WNHNN, CDR2 SYGVQD (reference sequence). The CDR3 runs to 15 residues.

The chain uses TRBV6-4 and TRBJ2-2; the match to TRBD2 covers 12 bases. The CDR3 sequence is 18 residues long. Germline CDR1 is MRHNA and CDR2 is SNTAGT. V trimming: 0 bases; J trimming: 3 bases; junction bases outside the gene matches: 5. The chain's CDR3 is CASSDSPSSGGDTGELFF. The CDR3 DNA reads as TGTGCCAGCAGTGACTCGCCTTCTAGCGGGGGGGACACCGGGGAGCTGTTTTTT.

This chain connects TRBV18 to TRBJ2-7; 8 bases fit TRBD2. CDR1 KGHSH and CDR2 LQKENI come from the germline V gene. CDR3 length: 16 amino acids. The ends lost 1 base at V and 2 bases at J; junction bases unmatched: 7. The CDR3 DNA follows: TGTGCCAGCTCACCACATTTTAAGGGACTAGCCTACGAGCAGTACTTC. This sequence encodes CASSPHFKGLAYEQYF.

This chain links TRBV27 with TRBJ2-3; TRBD2 aligns across 10 bases. V lost 5 bases to trimming and J lost 0 bases; unmatched junction nucleotides: 5. The germline gives CDR1 MNHEY, CDR2 SMNVEV (reference sequence). The CDR3 extends over 16 amino acids. CDR3 protein: CASSPGLAASTDTQYF. DNA for the CDR3: TGTGCCAGCAGTCCAGGACTAGCGGCTAGCACAGATACGCAGTATTTT.

The gene calls are TRBV6-5 and TRBJ1-2; the D gene is possibly TRBD1 (6 bases). Between the trimmed V and J ends, which lost 4 bases and 4 bases, there was a span of 13 bases. The germline gives CDR1 MNHEY, CDR2 SVGAGI. The CDR3 has 14 amino acids. DNA for the CDR3: TGTGCCAGCAGTTCCCGGACAGCCAGCTATGGCTACACCTTC. Its translation is CASSSRTASYGYTF.

V and J are TRBV27 and TRBJ1-1; possibly TRBD1 for D (6 bases). CDR1 MNHEY and CDR2 SMNVEV come from the germline V gene (reference sequence). The CDR3 totals 14 residues. V lost 2 bases and J 4 bases, leaving 11 bases between the germline ends. Here the CDR3 reads CASSLHREGTEAFF. Written as DNA, the CDR3 is TGTGCCAGCAGTTTACACAGGGAGGGCACTGAAGCTTTCTTT.

The gene calls are TRBV4-3 and TRBJ2-7; 7 bases agree with TRBD2. The junction had 13 bases not matched to a gene; V was cut back by 0 bases and J by 5 bases. The CDR3 is 17 residues long. The germline gives CDR1 LGHNA, CDR2 YSLEER. The CDR3 nucleotides are TGCGCCAGCAGCCAAGACCCCCGGGGGGAAGGTACGGACGAGCAGTACTTC. It translates to CASSQDPRGEGTDEQYF.

The chain couples TRBV13 to TRBJ2-1, with 7 positions matching TRBD1. V lost 7 bases, J lost 6 bases, and 12 bases stayed unmatched. Germline CDR1 PRHDT, CDR2 FYEKMQ (reference sequence). The CDR3 has 15 residues. CDR3 sequence: CASTRGNIGINEQFF. CDR3 sequence (DNA): TGTGCCAGCACCAGGGGGAACATTGGGATCAATGAGCAGTTCTTC.